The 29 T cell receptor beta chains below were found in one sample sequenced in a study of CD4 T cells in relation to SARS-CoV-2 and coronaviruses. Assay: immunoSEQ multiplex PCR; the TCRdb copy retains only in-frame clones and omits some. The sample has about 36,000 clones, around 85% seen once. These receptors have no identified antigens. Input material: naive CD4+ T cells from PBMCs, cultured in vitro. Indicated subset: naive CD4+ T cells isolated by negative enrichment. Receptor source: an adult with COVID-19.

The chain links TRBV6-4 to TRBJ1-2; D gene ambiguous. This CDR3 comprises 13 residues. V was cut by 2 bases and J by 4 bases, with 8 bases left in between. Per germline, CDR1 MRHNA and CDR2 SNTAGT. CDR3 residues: CASSDGDGYGYTF. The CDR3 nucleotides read TGTGCCAGCAGTGACGGTGACGGCTATGGCTACACCTTC.

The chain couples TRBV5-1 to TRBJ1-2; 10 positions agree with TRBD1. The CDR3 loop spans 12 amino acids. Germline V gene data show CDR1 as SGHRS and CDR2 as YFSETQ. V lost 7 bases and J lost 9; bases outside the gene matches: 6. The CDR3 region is CASGTGDDCYTF. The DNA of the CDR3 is TGCGCCAGCGGGACAGGGGATGATTGCTACACCTTC.

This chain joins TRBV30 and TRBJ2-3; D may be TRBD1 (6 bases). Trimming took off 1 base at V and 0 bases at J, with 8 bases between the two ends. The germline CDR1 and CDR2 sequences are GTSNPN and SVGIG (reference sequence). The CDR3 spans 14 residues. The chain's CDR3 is CAWSAGQSTDTQYF. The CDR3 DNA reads TGTGCCTGGAGTGCCGGACAGAGCACAGATACGCAGTATTTT.

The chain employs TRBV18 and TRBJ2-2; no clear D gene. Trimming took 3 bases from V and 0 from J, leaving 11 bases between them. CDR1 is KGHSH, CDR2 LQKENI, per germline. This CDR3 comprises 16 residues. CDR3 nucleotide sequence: TGTGCCAGCTCACCCTTGGCCTATACGAACACCGGGGAGCTGTTTTTT. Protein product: CASSPLAYTNTGELFF.

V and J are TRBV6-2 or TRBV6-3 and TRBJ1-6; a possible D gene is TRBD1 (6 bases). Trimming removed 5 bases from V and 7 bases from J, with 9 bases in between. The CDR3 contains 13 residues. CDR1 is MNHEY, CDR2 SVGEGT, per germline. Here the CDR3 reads CASSDTGNSPLHF. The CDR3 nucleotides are TGTGCCAGCAGTGACACAGGGAATTCACCCCTCCACTTT.

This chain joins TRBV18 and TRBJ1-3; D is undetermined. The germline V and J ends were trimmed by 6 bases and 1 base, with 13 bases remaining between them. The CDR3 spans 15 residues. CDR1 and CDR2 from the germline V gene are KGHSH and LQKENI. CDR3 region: CASSPSLFSGNTIYF. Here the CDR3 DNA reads TGTGCCAGCTCCCCGAGCCTCTTTTCTGGAAACACCATATATTTT.

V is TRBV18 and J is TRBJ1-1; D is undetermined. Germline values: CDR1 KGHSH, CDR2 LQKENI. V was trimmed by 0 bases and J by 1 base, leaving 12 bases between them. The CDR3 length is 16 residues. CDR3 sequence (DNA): TGTGCCAGCTCACCACCGATAACTTATTCGAACACTGAAGCTTTCTTT. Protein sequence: CASSPPITYSNTEAFF. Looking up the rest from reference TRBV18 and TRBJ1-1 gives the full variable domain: NAGVMQNPRHLVRRRGQEARLRCSPMKGHSHVYWYRQLPEEGLKFMVYLQKENIIDESGMPKERFSAEFPKEGPSILRIQQVVRGDSAAYFCASSPPITYSNTEAFFGQGTRLTVV.

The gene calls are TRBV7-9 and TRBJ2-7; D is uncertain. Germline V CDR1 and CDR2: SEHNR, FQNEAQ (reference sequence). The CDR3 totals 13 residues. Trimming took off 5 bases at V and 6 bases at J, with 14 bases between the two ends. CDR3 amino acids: CASSPAPLSEQYF. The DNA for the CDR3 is TGTGCCAGCAGCCCAGCCCCCTTATCCGAGCAGTACTTC.

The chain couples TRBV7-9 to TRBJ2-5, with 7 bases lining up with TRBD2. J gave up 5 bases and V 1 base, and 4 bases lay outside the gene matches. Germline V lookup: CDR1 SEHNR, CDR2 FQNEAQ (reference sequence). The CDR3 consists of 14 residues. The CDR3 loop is CASSLVVRGETQYF. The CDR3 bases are TGTGCCAGCAGCTTAGTGGTGCGGGGGGAGACCCAGTACTTC.

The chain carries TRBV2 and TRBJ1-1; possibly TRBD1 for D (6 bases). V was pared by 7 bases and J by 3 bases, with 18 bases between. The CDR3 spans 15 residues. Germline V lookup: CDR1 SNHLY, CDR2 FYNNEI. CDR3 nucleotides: TGTGCCAGCAAGTCTGGGACACGAGAGGACACTGAAGCTTTCTTT. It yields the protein CASKSGTREDTEAFF.

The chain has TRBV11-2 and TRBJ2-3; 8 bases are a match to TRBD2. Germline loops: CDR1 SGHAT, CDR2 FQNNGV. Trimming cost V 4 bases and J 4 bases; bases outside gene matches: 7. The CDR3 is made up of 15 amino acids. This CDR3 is CASSSSAGVADTQYF. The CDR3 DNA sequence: TGTGCCAGCAGCTCTTCAGCGGGAGTCGCAGATACGCAGTATTTT.

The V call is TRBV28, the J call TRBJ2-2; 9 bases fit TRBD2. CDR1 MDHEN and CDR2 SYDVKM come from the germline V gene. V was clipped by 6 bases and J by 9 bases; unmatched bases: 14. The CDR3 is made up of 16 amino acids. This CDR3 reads CASSLPGTSLPWELFF. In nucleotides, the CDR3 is TGTGCCAGCAGCCTCCCCGGGACTAGCCTCCCCTGGGAGCTGTTTTTT.

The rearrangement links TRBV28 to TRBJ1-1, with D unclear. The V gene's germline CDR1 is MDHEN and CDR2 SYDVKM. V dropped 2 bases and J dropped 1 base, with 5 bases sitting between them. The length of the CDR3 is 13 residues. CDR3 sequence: CASSLMRNTEAFF. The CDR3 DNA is TGTGCCAGCAGTTTAATGAGGAACACTGAAGCTTTCTTT.

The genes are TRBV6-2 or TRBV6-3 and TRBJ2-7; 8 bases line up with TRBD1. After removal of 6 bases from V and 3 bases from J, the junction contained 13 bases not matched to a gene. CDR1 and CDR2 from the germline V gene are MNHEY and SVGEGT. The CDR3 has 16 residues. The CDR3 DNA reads TGTGCCAGCAGCCGACTCAGACAGGGGACAAACTACGAGCAGTACTTC. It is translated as CASSRLRQGTNYEQYF.

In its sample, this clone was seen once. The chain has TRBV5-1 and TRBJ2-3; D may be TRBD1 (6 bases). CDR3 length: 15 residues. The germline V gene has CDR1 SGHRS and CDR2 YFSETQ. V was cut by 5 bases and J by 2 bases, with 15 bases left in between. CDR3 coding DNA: TGCGCCAGCAGATCCAGGACAGACCTCACAGATACGCAGTATTTT. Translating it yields CASRSRTDLTDTQYF.

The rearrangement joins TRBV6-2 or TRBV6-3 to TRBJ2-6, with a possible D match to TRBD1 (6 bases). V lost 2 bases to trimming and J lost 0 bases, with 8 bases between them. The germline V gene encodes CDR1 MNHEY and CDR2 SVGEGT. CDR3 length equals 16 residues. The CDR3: CASSYGQPSGANVLTF. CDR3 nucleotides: TGTGCCAGCAGTTACGGACAGCCCTCTGGGGCCAACGTCCTGACTTTC.

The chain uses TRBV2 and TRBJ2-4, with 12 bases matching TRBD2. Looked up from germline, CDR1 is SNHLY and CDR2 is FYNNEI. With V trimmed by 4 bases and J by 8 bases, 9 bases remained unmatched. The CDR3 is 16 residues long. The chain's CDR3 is CASSAPSGRALDIQYF. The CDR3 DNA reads TGTGCCAGCAGTGCCCCTAGCGGGAGGGCCTTGGACATTCAGTACTTC.

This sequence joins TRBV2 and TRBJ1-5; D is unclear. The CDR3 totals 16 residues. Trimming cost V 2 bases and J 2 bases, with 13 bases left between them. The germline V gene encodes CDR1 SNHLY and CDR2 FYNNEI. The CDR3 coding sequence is TGTGCCAGCAGTGAAAATGGGTTCCAGGGCAATCAGCCCCAGCATTTT. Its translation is CASSENGFQGNQPQHF.

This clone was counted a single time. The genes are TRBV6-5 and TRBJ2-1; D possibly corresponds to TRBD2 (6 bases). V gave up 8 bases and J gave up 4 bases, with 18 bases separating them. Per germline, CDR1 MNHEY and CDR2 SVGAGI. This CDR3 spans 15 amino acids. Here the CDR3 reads CASARAGMRYNEQFF. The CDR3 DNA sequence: TGTGCCAGCGCGCGTGCGGGGATGAGATACAATGAGCAGTTCTTC.

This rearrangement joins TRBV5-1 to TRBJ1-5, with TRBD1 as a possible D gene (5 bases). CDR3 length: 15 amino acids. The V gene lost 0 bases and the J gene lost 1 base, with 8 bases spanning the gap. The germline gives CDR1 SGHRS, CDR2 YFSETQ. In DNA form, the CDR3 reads TGCGCCAGCAGCTTGGAGGGGTTGAGCAATCAGCCCCAGCATTTT. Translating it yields CASSLEGLSNQPQHF.

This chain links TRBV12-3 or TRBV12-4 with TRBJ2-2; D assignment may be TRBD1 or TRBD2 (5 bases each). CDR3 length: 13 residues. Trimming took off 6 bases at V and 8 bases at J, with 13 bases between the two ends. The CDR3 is CASSRDGAGELFF. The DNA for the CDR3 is TGTGCCAGCAGCCGGGACGGTGCTGGGGAGCTGTTTTTT.

The CDR3 bases are TGTGCCAGTAGTAAACGGACAGGGACTGGAAACACCATATATTTT. It codes for CASSKRTGTGNTIYF. The J gene is TRBJ1-3, the V gene TRBV19; 8 bases fit TRBD1. The ends lost 4 bases at V and 2 bases at J; junction bases unmatched: 4. CDR3 length: 15 amino acids. CDR1 LNHDA and CDR2 SQIVND come from the germline V gene (reference sequence).

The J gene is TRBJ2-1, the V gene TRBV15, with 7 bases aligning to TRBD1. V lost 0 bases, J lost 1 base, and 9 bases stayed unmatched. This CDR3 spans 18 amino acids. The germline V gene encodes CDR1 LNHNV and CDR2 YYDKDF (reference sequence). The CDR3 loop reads CATSRDPGTVESYNEQFF. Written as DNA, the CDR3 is TGTGCCACCAGCAGAGATCCCGGGACAGTTGAATCCTACAATGAGCAGTTCTTC.

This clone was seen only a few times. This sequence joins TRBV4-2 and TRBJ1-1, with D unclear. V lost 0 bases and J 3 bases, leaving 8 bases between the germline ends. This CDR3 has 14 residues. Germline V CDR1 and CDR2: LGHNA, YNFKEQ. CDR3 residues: CASSQDRRYTEAFF. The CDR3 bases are TGTGCCAGCAGCCAAGACAGGAGATACACTGAAGCTTTCTTT.

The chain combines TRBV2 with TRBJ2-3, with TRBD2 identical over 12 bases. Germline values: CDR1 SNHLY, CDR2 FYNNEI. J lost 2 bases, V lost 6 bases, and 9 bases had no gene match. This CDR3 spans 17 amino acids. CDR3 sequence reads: CASRGLAGNKNTDTQYF. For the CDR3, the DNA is TGTGCCAGCAGGGGACTAGCGGGCAATAAGAACACAGATACGCAGTATTTT.

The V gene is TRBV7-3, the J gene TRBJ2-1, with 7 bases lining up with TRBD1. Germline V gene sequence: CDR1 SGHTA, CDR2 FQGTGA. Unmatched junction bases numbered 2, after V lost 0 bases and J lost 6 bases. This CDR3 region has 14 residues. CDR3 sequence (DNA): TGTGCCAGCAGCTTAACCAGGACAGGCAATGAGCAGTTCTTC. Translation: CASSLTRTGNEQFF.

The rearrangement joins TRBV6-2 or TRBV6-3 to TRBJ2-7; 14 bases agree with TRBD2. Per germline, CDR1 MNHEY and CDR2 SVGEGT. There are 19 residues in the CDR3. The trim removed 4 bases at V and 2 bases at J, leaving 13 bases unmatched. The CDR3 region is CASSSGTSGSLILAYEQYF. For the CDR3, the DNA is TGTGCCAGCAGTTCCGGGACTAGCGGGAGTTTAATTTTGGCCTACGAGCAGTACTTC.

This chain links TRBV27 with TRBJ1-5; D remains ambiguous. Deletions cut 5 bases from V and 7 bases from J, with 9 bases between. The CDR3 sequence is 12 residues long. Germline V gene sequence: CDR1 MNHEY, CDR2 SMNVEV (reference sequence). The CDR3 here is CASSERGQPQHF. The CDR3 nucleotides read TGTGCCAGCAGTGAAAGAGGCCAGCCCCAGCATTTT.

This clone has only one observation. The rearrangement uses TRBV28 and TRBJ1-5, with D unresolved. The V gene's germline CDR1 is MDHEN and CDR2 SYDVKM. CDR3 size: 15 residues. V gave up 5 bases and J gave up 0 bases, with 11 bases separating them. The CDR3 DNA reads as TGTGCCAGCAGTGCAGTGACTTATAGCAATCAGCCCCAGCATTTT. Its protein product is CASSAVTYSNQPQHF. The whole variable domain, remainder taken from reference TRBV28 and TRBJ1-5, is DVKVTQSSRYLVKRTGEKVFLECVQDMDHENMFWYRQDPGLGLRLIYFSYDVKMKEKGDIPEGYSVSREKKERFSLILESASTNQTSMYLCASSAVTYSNQPQHFGDGTRLSIL.